A selection of T cell receptor beta chains follows, all from one sample in a study of shared clonotypes between healthy human individuals. Profiled with immunoSEQ multiplex PCR; TCRdb holds only in-frame clones, not every one. The sample lists hundreds of thousands of clones, approximately 71% seen once, with 9.5% to 15% in the top ten. The sequenced sample was PBMCs. The source is a woman aged 40 to 50 in good health. Some clones in this sample may be carry-over from other donors' samples. Each CDR3 is given without its conserved first and last residue. D genes are given only for firm matches.

AWAPGQGRYEQY,TRBV30,TRBJ2-7,TRBD1
ASSQTNRGSANEQY,TRBV9,TRBJ2-7,TRBD2
ASSLVSDRERGKGEAF,TRBV7-2,TRBJ1-1,TRBD1
ASSVHPDLNEQY,TRBV9,TRBJ2-7,-
ASSLIGTGYKQY,TRBV28,TRBJ2-7,-
ASSGLGGAHNSPLH,TRBV9,TRBJ1-6,-
ASSSVGKADTQY,TRBV28,TRBJ2-3,-
ASSYKTGLGSNQPQH,TRBV5-4,TRBJ1-5,-
ASSYSPGRNQPQH,TRBV6-6,TRBJ1-5,-
ASSLWDNPYEQY,TRBV7-8,TRBJ2-7,-
ASSLGGPYNEQF,TRBV7-9,TRBJ2-1,-
ASSLGGLAGDTQY,TRBV7-2,TRBJ2-3,TRBD2
ASSPTRWTEQY,TRBV7-2,TRBJ2-7,-
ASSDERDYEQY,TRBV2,TRBJ2-7,TRBD2
ASSQDTGRYEQY,TRBV4-3,TRBJ2-7,-
ATSRGGTGVSYEQY,TRBV15,TRBJ2-7,TRBD1
ASSGVYNEQF,TRBV2,TRBJ2-1,-
AWSGLDGGTQY,TRBV30,TRBJ2-5,-
ASSRQGALEKLF,TRBV27,TRBJ1-4,TRBD1
ASSLSTSGSSYEQY,TRBV28,TRBJ2-7,TRBD2
ASRYGASHNEQF,TRBV27,TRBJ2-1,-
ASSLNWGETQY,TRBV7-2,TRBJ2-5,-
ASSVASSSYNEQF,TRBV9,TRBJ2-1,-
ASSVEAGRVLTDTQY,TRBV9,TRBJ2-3,-
ASSLAGRGETQY,TRBV5-4,TRBJ2-5,-
ASSFGGANTEAF,TRBV7-2,TRBJ1-1,-
AWNPGTGQFGYT,TRBV30,TRBJ1-2,TRBD1
ASSLVRTGSNEQY,TRBV5-1,TRBJ2-7,TRBD1
ASSIDGEETQY,TRBV19,TRBJ2-5,-
AGGQVSFGYT,TRBV2,TRBJ1-2,-
ASSELLGGPGTDTQY,TRBV6-1,TRBJ2-3,-
ASSSLGGFGEKLF,TRBV5-1,TRBJ1-4,TRBD1
ASSIDSGAGELF,TRBV19,TRBJ2-2,-
ASSKRAGTSTDTQY,TRBV5-8,TRBJ2-3,-
ASSLSMLAGVLTDTQY,TRBV27,TRBJ2-3,TRBD2
ASSLERLAGQETQY,TRBV7-2,TRBJ2-5,TRBD2
ASSYGNTIY,TRBV6-5,TRBJ1-3,-
SGKSEQKWNEQF,TRBV29-1,TRBJ2-1,-
ASSLAVHYEQY,TRBV21-1,TRBJ2-7,-
ASSLDLVEGGELF,TRBV11-2,TRBJ2-2,-
ASSLEAQGPANYGYT,TRBV7-2,TRBJ1-2,-
ASSLLSGSYNEQF,TRBV5-1,TRBJ2-1,-
ASSPTRTGTDNQPQH,TRBV7-8,TRBJ1-5,-
ASSEGLGDNYGYT,TRBV6-6,TRBJ1-2,-
SVDSVAYNEQF,TRBV29-1,TRBJ2-1,-
ASSYSDPPAPSQH,TRBV6-6,TRBJ1-5,-
ASSDGNFQPQH,TRBV2,TRBJ1-5,-
ASSIGKRRNTEAF,TRBV19,TRBJ1-1,-
ASSLERRTEAF,TRBV5-4,TRBJ1-1,-
ASSLHVGSSYEQY,TRBV14,TRBJ2-7,-
ASSSSTDTQY,TRBV7-2,TRBJ2-3,-
ASSFASGRGEGYT,TRBV11-2,TRBJ1-2,-